The next 21 T cell receptor beta chains were all read from a single sample in a study of technical replicates of blood from a handful of donors. This table comes from immunoSEQ multiplex PCR, and its TCRdb copy is limited to in-frame clones, with some not included. The sample holds 45,000 to 65,000 clones, about 96% seen once. Material: PBMCs. Receptor source: a human donor in good health. Some clones in this sample may be carry-over from other donors' samples.

V and J are TRBV30 and TRBJ2-7, with D perhaps matching TRBD1 (7 bases). CDR1 is GTSNPN and CDR2 is SVGIG in the germline V gene (reference sequence). The V gene lost 2 bases and the J gene lost 6 bases, with 20 bases spanning the gap. CDR3 size: 15 residues. CDR3 residues: CAWSPGGPRGVEQYF. CDR3 nucleotides: TGTGCCTGGAGTCCAGGGGGGCCGAGGGGAGTCGAGCAGTACTTC.

The V and J genes are TRBV5-1 and TRBJ2-7, with 8 bases lining up with TRBD1. V was clipped by 4 bases and J by 3 bases; unmatched bases: 9. CDR1 and CDR2 (germline): SGHRS, YFSETQ. The CDR3 spans 15 residues. The CDR3 sequence is CASSPRDRRVYEQYF. Here the CDR3 DNA reads TGCGCCAGCAGCCCAAGGGACAGGAGAGTCTACGAGCAGTACTTC. The whole variable domain, remainder taken from reference TRBV5-1 and TRBJ2-7, is KAGVTQTPRYLIKTRGQQVTLSCSPISGHRSVSWYQQTPGQGLQFLFEYFSETQRNKGNFPGRFSGRQFSNSRSEMNVSTLELGDSALYLCASSPRDRRVYEQYFGPGTRLTVT.

The CDR3 loop reads CASMGAGGNEQFF. The DNA of the CDR3 is TGTGCCAGCATGGGCGCGGGGGGAAATGAGCAGTTCTTC. This rearrangement joins TRBV6-6 to TRBJ2-1, with 8 bases that match TRBD2. CDR3 length: 13 residues. The germline CDR1 and CDR2 sequences are MNHNY and SVGAGI (reference sequence). V shed 7 bases and J 7 bases; nucleotides not matched to a gene: 6.

The genes are TRBV30 and TRBJ1-2; no reliable D call. With 2 bases removed from V and 2 bases from J, the gap between germline ends came to 9 bases. The germline gives CDR1 GTSNPN, CDR2 SVGIG (reference sequence). The CDR3 is 13 amino acids. Here the CDR3 reads CAWSIEGNYGYTF. CDR3 bases: TGTGCCTGGAGTATTGAGGGAAACTATGGCTACACCTTC.

The gene calls are TRBV5-6 and TRBJ2-1, with D possibly being TRBD2 (5 bases). The CDR3 sequence is 14 residues long. Germline V gene data show CDR1 as SGHDT and CDR2 as YYEEEE. The V end was cut by 3 bases, the J end by 5 bases, with 12 bases between. This chain's CDR3 is CASSWRAPNNEQFF. CDR3 bases: TGTGCCAGCAGCTGGCGGGCCCCTAACAATGAGCAGTTCTTC.

The chain employs TRBV10-3 and TRBJ1-6; possibly TRBD1 for D (6 bases). The CDR3 is made up of 15 amino acids. Trimming pared 4 bases from V and 4 bases from J, leaving 11 bases between. The germline gives CDR1 ENHRY, CDR2 SYGVKD. DNA for the CDR3: TGTGCCATCAGTGGGATGACAGGTTATAATTCACCCCTCCACTTT. Its protein is CAISGMTGYNSPLHF.

J is TRBJ2-7 and V is TRBV6-5; TRBD1 is a possible D gene (6 bases). Trimming pared 8 bases from V and 6 bases from J, leaving 17 bases between. The CDR3 loop spans 13 amino acids. CDR1 is MNHEY and CDR2 is SVGAGI in the germline V gene. The CDR3 region is CASLRGPGAEQYF. CDR3 DNA: TGTGCCAGCCTCAGGGGTCCAGGGGCCGAGCAGTACTTC.

The chain has TRBV7-9 and TRBJ2-7; possible D gene TRBD1, 6 bases. V was clipped by 5 bases and J by 2 bases, with 10 bases between them. Germline CDR1 and CDR2: SEHNR and FQNEAQ (reference sequence). This CDR3 region has 13 residues. The chain's CDR3 is CASSLTGTYEQYF. CDR3 nucleotides: TGTGCCAGCAGCCTTACAGGGACCTACGAGCAGTACTTC.

The V gene is TRBV5-1, the J gene TRBJ2-1; 11 bases align to TRBD1. The CDR3 length is 15 residues. Germline V lookup: CDR1 SGHRS, CDR2 YFSETQ. V was pared by 4 bases and J by 7 bases, with 7 bases of the junction left unmatched. The CDR3 sequence is CASSTGQGAGNEQFF. The CDR3 DNA sequence: TGCGCCAGCAGCACCGGACAGGGGGCCGGTAATGAGCAGTTCTTC. Complete variable domain (other parts from reference TRBV5-1 and TRBJ2-1): KAGVTQTPRYLIKTRGQQVTLSCSPISGHRSVSWYQQTPGQGLQFLFEYFSETQRNKGNFPGRFSGRQFSNSRSEMNVSTLELGDSALYLCASSTGQGAGNEQFFGPGTRLTVL.

This sequence joins TRBV2 and TRBJ1-1; D perhaps matches TRBD1 (5 bases). In germline, CDR1 is SNHLY, CDR2 FYNNEI. The CDR3 length is 14 residues. Trimming took 3 bases from V and 5 from J, leaving 13 bases between them. CDR3 DNA: TGTGCCAGCAGTGATCGGGGGGATTGGACTGAAGCTTTCTTT. It specifies CASSDRGDWTEAFF.

J is TRBJ1-1 and V is TRBV25-1; D gene uncertain. Germline CDR1 reads MGHDK; CDR2 reads SYGVNS. The CDR3 covers 13 residues. V dropped 2 bases and J dropped 4 bases, with 8 bases sitting between them. The CDR3 bases are TGTGCCAGCAGTGAAAGGAGAGGCACTGAAGCTTTCTTT. Protein sequence: CASSERRGTEAFF.

V and J are TRBV15 and TRBJ2-7; D is unclear. Germline CDR1 LNHNV, CDR2 YYDKDF (reference sequence). CDR3 size: 11 residues. Trimming took off 8 bases at V and 3 bases at J, with 8 bases between the two ends. CDR3 in amino acids: CATGDLYEQYF. DNA of the CDR3: TGTGCCACCGGAGACCTCTACGAGCAGTACTTC.

This chain joins TRBV6-1 and TRBJ2-6; 8 positions match TRBD1. Germline loops: CDR1 MNHNS, CDR2 SASEGT. J lost 2 bases, V lost 6 bases, and 3 bases had no gene match. This CDR3 is 15 amino acids long. The DNA of the CDR3 is TGTGCCAGCAGGACAGGGGAGGCTGGGGCCAACGTCCTGACTTTC. Its translation: CASRTGEAGANVLTF.

The rearrangement uses TRBV30 and TRBJ2-7; 7 bases agree with TRBD1. The CDR3 is 13 residues long. Losses at the gene ends were 3 bases for V and 0 bases for J; bases not matched to a gene: 2. Germline CDR1 GTSNPN, CDR2 SVGIG (reference sequence). The CDR3 DNA is TGTGCCTGGAGCCGGGACAGCTCCTACGAGCAGTACTTC. Amino acid sequence: CAWSRDSSYEQYF.

The rearrangement joins TRBV4-3 to TRBJ2-2; 14 nucleotides line up with TRBD2. There are 18 residues in the CDR3. Germline loops: CDR1 LGHNA, CDR2 YSLEER. Trimming at V came to 1 base and at J to 0 bases, leaving 1 base not matched to a gene. The DNA for the CDR3 is TGCGCCAGCAGCCAAGGACTAGCGGGAGGGCCGAACACCGGGGAGCTGTTTTTT. It yields the protein CASSQGLAGGPNTGELFF.

V usage is TRBV29-1 and J usage is TRBJ2-7, with D possibly matching TRBD1 (6 bases). CDR3 length: 11 amino acids. Germline V gene lookup returns CDR1 SQVTM and CDR2 ANQGSEA. Trimming removed 6 bases from V and 12 bases from J, with 18 bases in between. The CDR3 protein is CSVISEGHRYF. Here the CDR3 DNA reads TGCAGCGTGATCTCTGAGGGACACAGGTACTTC.

The chain combines TRBV29-1 with TRBJ2-5, with 10 bases matching TRBD2. V dropped 5 bases and J dropped 1; count of bases not matched to a gene: 4. CDR3 length: 14 residues. The germline CDR1 and CDR2 sequences are SQVTM and ANQGSEA. The DNA for the CDR3 is TGCAGCGTTATACTAGCGGGGACCCAAGAGACCCAGTACTTC. It yields the protein CSVILAGTQETQYF.

The V call is TRBV6-6, the J call TRBJ2-7, with a weak D call TRBD2 (7 bases). The germline V gene encodes CDR1 MNHNY and CDR2 SVGAGI (reference sequence). The CDR3 consists of 15 residues. Trimming cost V 7 bases and J 4 bases, with 20 bases left between them. For the CDR3, the DNA is TGTGCCAGCACCGGGGTATGGACTAGGGGGTACGAGCAGTACTTC. It translates to CASTGVWTRGYEQYF.

V gene TRBV4-2 combines with J gene TRBJ2-6; 7 nucleotides match TRBD2. V trimming: 5 bases; J trimming: 3 bases; junction bases outside the gene matches: 13. CDR3 length: 18 residues. In germline, CDR1 is LGHNA, CDR2 YNFKEQ. CDR3 coding DNA: TGTGCCAGCAGCGGGCGGGCGGGGGTCGAGAATGGGGCCAACGTCCTGACTTTC. As protein: CASSGRAGVENGANVLTF.

The chain joins TRBV2 to TRBJ2-7, with 7 bases that match TRBD2. There are 15 residues in the CDR3. Germline V gene lookup returns CDR1 SNHLY and CDR2 FYNNEI. V lost 3 bases and J lost 5; bases outside the gene matches: 10. DNA of the CDR3: TGTGCCAGCAGTGAGGGGCGGGGGAACATTCACGAGCAGTACTTC. Its protein is CASSEGRGNIHEQYF.

In DNA, the CDR3 is TGTGCCAGCAGCTTCGGGGGGACTTCACCCCTCCACTTT. This gives the protein CASSFGGTSPLHF. This chain links TRBV7-2 with TRBJ1-6, with D possibly being TRBD1 (5 bases). V was cut by 3 bases and J by 9 bases, with 9 bases left in between. Germline V gene data show CDR1 as SGHTA and CDR2 as FQGNSA. The CDR3 has 13 residues.